This T cell receptor (beta chain) was captured by sequencing in a study of graft-versus-host responses after intestinal transplantation. Study at large: The whole recipient group had anti-thymocyte globulin induction followed by tacrolimus and steroids for 2 to 3 years.

The V segment lost 2 bases and the J segment 2 bases; nucleotides outside the gene matches: 1. CDR3 length: 16 residues. Germline V CDR1 and CDR2: LNHDA, SQIVND (reference sequence). Overall study results and limits: Investigators detected GvH clones in recipient marrow, with some emerging earlier in ileum or blood. Some patients had graft-donor T cell macrochimerism. In their allografts, the ratios of graft-versus-host to host-versus-graft T cell clones were high.

Profiled with immunoSEQ multiplex PCR; TCRdb holds only in-frame clones, not every one. The table has 5,500 to 6,000 clones, about 32% seen once. Responders (about 200,000, CFSE-labeled) were co-plated with about 200,000 irradiated, violet-dye-labeled stimulators. CD4 and CD8 responders that proliferated in the reaction were FACS-sorted. The chain has TRBV19 and TRBJ2-1, with 12 bases identical to TRBD2. The material sequenced was alloreactive CD8+ T cells from a mixed lymphocyte reaction culture, taken before intestinal transplant. As to subset: CFSE-low proliferating T cells sorted from roughly six-day pre-transplant mixed lymphocyte reaction (GvH or HvG direction). The clonotype was recovered from a human patient who received an intestinal transplant. The CDR3 loop reads CASSILAGGPYNEQFF. The DNA of the CDR3 is TGTGCCAGTAGTATACTAGCGGGAGGGCCCTACAATGAGCAGTTCTTC.